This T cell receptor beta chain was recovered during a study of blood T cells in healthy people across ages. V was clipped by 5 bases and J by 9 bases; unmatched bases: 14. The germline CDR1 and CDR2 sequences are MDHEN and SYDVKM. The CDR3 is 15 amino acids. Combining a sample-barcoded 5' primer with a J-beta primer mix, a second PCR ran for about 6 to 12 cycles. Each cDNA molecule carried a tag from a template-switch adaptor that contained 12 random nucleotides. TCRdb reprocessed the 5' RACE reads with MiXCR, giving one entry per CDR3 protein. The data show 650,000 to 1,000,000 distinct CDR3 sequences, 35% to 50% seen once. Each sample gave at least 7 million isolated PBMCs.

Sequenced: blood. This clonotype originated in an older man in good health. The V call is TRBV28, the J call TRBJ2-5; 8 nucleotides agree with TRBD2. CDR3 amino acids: CASSPHGAGGTAQYF. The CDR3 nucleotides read TGTGCCAGCAGTCCCCACGGCGCGGGAGGTACGGCCCAGTACTTC.